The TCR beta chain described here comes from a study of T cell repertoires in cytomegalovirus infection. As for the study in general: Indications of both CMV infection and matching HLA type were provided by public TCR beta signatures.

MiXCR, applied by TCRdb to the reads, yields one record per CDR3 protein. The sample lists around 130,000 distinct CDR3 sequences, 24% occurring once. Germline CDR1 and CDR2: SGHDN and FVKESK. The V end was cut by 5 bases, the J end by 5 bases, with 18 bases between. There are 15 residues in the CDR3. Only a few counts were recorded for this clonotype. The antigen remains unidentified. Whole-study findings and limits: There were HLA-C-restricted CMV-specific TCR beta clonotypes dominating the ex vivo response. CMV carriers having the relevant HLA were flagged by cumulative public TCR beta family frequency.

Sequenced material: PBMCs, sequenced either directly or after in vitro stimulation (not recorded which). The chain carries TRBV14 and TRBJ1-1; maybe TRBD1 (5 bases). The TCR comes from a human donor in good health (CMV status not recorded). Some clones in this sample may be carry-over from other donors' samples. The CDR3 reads CASSEEGPRWTEAFF. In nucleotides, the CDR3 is TGTGCCAGCAGCGAGGAGGGACCGAGGTGGACTGAAGCTTTCTTT.